The entry below describes one T cell receptor (beta chain). Its antigen is not identified. 5'RACE with constant-segment primers yielded barcoded, UMI-tagged TCR alpha and TCR beta cDNA libraries. A single record per CDR3 protein comes from TCRdb applying MiXCR to the 5' RACE reads. The data hold 120,000 to 150,000 distinct CDR3 sequences, with less than 20% observed a single time. V lost 0 bases and J 9 bases, leaving 14 bases between the germline ends. The germline V gene has CDR1 SGHRS and CDR2 YFSETQ. The CDR3 covers 14 residues. The data are from a study of T-cell memory formation after mild COVID-19. Study as a whole: Largely donor-specific TCR clusters were found.

The study, taken as a whole, reports: The study found contracting CD4+ clones mainly in CM and EM and contracting CD8+ clones in EMRA. Whether day 37 second-wave clones are SARS-CoV-2-specific was not confirmed.

The clonotype was recovered from an adult woman who had mild COVID-19 (a few samples of this study predate the infection). Cell type and time point are not known. What was sequenced was PBMCs or a T cell subset sorted from them (not recorded which). This chain uses TRBV5-1 with TRBJ2-3, with no clear D. CDR3 region: CASSLGVDGQTQYF. CDR3 coding DNA: TGCGCCAGCAGCTTGGGGGTGGACGGCCAAACGCAGTATTTT.